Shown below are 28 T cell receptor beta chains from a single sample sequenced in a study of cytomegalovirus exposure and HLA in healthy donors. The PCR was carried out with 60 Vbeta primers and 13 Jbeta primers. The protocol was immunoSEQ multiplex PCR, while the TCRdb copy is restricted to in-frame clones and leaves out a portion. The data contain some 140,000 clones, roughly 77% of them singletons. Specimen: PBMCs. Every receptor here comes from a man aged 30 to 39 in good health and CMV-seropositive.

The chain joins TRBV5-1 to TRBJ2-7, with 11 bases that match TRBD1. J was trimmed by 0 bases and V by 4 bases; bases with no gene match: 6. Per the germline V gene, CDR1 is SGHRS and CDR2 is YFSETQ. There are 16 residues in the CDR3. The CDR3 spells CASSAGQGGPSYEQYF. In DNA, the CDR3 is TGCGCCAGCAGCGCGGGACAGGGGGGACCCTCCTACGAGCAGTACTTC. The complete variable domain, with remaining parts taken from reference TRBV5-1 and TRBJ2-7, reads KAGVTQTPRYLIKTRGQQVTLSCSPISGHRSVSWYQQTPGQGLQFLFEYFSETQRNKGNFPGRFSGRQFSNSRSEMNVSTLELGDSALYLCASSAGQGGPSYEQYFGPGTRLTVT.

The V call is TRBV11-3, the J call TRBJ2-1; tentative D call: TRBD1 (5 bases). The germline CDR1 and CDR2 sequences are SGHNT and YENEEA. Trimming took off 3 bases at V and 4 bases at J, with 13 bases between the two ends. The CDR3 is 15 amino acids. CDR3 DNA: TGTGCCAGCAGCTTGTCCGCAGGGAAATACAATGAGCAGTTCTTC. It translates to CASSLSAGKYNEQFF.

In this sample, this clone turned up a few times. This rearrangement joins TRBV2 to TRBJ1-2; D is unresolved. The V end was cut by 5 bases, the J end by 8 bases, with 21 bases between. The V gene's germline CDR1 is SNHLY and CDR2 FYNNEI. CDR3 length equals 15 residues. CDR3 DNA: TGTGCCAGCAGTACACAACTAAGGAGTGGAGGAGGCTACACCTTC. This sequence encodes CASSTQLRSGGGYTF.

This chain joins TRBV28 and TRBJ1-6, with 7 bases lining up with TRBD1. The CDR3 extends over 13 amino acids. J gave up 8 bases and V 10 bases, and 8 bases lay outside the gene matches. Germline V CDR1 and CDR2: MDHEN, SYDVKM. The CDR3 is CANKGAIDSPLHF. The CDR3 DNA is TGTGCCAACAAGGGGGCGATCGATTCACCCCTCCACTTT. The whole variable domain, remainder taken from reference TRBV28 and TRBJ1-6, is DVKVTQSSRYLVKRTGEKVFLECVQDMDHENMFWYRQDPGLGLRLIYFSYDVKMKEKGDIPEGYSVSREKKERFSLILESASTNQTSMYLCANKGAIDSPLHFGNGTRLTVT.

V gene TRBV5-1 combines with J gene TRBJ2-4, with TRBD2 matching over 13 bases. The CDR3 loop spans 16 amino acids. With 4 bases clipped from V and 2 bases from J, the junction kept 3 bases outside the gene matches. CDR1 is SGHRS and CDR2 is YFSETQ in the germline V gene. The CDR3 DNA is TGCGCCAGCAGCGGGGGACTAGCGGGATCCAAAAACATTCAGTACTTC. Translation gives CASSGGLAGSKNIQYF.

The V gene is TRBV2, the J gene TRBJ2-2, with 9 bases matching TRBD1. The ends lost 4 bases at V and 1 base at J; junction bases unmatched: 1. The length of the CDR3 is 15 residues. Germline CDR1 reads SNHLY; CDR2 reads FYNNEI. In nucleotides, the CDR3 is TGTGCCAGCAGTGGGGACAGGGTGAACACCGGGGAGCTGTTTTTT. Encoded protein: CASSGDRVNTGELFF.

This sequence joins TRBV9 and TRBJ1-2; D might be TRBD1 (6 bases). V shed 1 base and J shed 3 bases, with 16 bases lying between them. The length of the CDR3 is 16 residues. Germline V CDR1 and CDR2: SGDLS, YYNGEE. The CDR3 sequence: CASSVNRGADYYGYTF. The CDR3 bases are TGTGCCAGCAGCGTAAATCGGGGGGCCGACTACTATGGCTACACCTTC.

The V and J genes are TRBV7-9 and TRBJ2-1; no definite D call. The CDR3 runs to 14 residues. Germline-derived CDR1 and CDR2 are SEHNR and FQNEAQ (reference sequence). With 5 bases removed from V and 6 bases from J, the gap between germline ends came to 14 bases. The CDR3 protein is CASSALVTTNEQFF. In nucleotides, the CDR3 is TGTGCCAGCAGCGCGCTAGTCACCACCAATGAGCAGTTCTTC.

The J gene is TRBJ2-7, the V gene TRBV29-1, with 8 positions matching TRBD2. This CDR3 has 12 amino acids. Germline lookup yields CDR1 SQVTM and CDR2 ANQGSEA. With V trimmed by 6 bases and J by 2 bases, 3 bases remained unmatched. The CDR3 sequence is CSVERGPYEQYF. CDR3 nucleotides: TGCAGCGTCGAGCGGGGGCCCTACGAGCAGTACTTC.

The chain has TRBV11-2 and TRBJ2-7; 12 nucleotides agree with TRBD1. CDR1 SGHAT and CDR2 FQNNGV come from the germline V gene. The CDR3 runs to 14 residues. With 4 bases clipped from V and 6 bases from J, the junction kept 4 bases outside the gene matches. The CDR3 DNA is TGTGCCAGCAGCTCCGGGACAGGGGGCTTCGAGCAGTACTTC. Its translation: CASSSGTGGFEQYF.

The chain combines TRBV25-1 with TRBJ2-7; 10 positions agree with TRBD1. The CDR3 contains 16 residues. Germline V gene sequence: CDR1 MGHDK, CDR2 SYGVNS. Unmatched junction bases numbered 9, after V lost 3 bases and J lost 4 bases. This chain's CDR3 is CASSDPGTGAPYEQYF. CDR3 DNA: TGTGCCAGCAGTGATCCCGGGACAGGGGCTCCTTACGAGCAGTACTTC.

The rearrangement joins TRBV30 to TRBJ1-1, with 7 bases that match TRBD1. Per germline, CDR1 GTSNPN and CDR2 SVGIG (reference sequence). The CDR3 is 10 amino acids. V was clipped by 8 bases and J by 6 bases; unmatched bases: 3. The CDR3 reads CAGTGAEAFF. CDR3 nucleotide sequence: TGTGCCGGAACAGGGGCTGAAGCTTTCTTT.

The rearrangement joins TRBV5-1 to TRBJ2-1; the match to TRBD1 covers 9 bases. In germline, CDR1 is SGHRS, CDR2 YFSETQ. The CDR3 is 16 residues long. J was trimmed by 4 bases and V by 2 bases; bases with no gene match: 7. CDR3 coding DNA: TGCGCCAGCAGCTTCAACAGGGGGCAAAGTTACAATGAGCAGTTCTTC. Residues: CASSFNRGQSYNEQFF.

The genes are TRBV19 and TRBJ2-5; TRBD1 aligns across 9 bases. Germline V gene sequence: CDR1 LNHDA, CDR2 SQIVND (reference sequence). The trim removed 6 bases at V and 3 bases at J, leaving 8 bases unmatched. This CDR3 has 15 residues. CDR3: CASSLGTGTKETQYF. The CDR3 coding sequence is TGTGCCAGTAGCCTTGGGACAGGGACTAAAGAGACCCAGTACTTC.

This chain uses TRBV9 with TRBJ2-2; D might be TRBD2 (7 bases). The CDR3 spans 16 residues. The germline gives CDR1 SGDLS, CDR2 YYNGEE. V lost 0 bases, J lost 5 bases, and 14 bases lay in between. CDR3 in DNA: TGTGCCAGCAGCGTAGAGGGACGGGGGGCGACCGGGGAGCTGTTTTTT. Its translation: CASSVEGRGATGELFF. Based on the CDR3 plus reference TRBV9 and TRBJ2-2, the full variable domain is DSGVTQTPKHLITATGQRVTLRCSPRSGDLSVYWYQQSLDQGLQFLIQYYNGEERAKGNILERFSAQQFPDLHSELNLSSLELGDSALYFCASSVEGRGATGELFFGEGSRLTVL.

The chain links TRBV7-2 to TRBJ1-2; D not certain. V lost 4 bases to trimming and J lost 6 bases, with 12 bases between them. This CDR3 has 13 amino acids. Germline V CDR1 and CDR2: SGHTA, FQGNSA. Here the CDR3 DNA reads TGTGCCAGCAGCTCCCCGTCGAGGGATGGCTACACCTTC. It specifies CASSSPSRDGYTF. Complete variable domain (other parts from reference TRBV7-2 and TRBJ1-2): GAGVSQSPSNKVTEKGKDVELRCDPISGHTALYWYRQSLGQGLEFLIYFQGNSAPDKSGLPSDRFSAERTGGSVSTLTIQRTQQEDSAVYLCASSSPSRDGYTFGSGTRLTVV.

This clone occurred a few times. CDR3 amino acids: CASSELGETSGAYEQYF. In DNA, the CDR3 is TGTGCCAGCAGTGAATTGGGTGAAACTAGCGGGGCCTACGAGCAGTACTTC. V gene TRBV6-1 combines with J gene TRBJ2-7; the match to TRBD2 covers 10 bases. Trimming cost V 2 bases and J 2 bases; bases outside gene matches: 9. The CDR3 is 17 amino acids. Germline V gene data show CDR1 as MNHNS and CDR2 as SASEGT.

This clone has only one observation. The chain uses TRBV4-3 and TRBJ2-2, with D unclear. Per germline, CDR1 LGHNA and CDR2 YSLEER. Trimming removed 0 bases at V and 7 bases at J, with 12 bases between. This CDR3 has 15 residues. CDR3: CASSQDMIYSGELFF. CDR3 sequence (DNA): TGCGCCAGCAGCCAAGATATGATTTACAGCGGGGAGCTGTTTTTT.

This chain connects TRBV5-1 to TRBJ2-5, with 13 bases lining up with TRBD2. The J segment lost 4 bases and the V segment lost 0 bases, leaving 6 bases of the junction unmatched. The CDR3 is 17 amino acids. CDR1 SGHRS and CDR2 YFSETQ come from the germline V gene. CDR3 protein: CASSLGLAGGHGETQYF. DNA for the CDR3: TGCGCCAGCAGCTTGGGACTAGCGGGAGGCCACGGAGAGACCCAGTACTTC.

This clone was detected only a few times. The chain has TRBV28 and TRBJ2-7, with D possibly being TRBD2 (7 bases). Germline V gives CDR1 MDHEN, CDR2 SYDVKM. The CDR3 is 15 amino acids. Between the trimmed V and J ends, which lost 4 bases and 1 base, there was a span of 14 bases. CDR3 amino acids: CASSSPAGQSYEQYF. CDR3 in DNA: TGTGCCAGCAGTTCTCCAGCGGGACAATCCTACGAGCAGTACTTC.

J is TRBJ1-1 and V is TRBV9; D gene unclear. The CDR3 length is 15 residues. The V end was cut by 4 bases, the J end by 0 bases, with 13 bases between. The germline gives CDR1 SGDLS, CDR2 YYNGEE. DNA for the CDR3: TGTGCCAGCAGCTATAATGCCGACATGAACACTGAAGCTTTCTTT. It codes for CASSYNADMNTEAFF.

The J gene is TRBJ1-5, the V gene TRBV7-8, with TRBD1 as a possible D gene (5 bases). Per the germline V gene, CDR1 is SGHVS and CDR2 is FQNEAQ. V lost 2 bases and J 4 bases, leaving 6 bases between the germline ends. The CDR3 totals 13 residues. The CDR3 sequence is CASSLYRNQPQHF. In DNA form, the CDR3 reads TGTGCCAGCAGCTTATACAGGAATCAGCCCCAGCATTTT.

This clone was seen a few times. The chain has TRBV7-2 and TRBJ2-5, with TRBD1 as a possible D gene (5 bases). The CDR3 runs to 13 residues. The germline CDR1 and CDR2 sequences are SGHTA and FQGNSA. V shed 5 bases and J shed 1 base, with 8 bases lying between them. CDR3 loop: CASSRTIQETQYF. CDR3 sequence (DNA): TGTGCCAGCAGCCGGACAATCCAAGAGACCCAGTACTTC.

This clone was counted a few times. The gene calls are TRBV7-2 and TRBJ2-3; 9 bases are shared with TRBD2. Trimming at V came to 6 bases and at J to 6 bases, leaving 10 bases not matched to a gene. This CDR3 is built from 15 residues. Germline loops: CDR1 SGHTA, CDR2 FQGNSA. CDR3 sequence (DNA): TGTGCCAGCAGGTCACTAGCGGGTTCATGGGATACGCAGTATTTT. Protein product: CASRSLAGSWDTQYF.

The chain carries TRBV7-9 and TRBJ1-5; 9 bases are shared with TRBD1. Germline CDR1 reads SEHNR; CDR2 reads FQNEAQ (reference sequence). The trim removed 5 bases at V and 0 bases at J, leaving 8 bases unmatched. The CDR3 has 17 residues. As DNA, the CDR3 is TGTGCCAGCAGCCCCGACAGGGGGTTCTCTAGCAATCAGCCCCAGCATTTT. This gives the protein CASSPDRGFSSNQPQHF.

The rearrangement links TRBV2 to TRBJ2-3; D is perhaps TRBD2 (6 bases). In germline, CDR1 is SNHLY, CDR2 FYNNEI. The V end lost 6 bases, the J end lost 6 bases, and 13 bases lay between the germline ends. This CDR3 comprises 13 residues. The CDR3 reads CASSVRLEDTQYF. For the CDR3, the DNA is TGTGCCAGCAGCGTCCGACTAGAGGATACGCAGTATTTT.

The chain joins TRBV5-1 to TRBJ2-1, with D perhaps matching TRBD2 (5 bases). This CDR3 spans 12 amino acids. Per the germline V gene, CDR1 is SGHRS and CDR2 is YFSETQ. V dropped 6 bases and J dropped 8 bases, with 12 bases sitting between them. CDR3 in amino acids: CASTLSGDEQFF. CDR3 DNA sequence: TGCGCCAGCACCTTATCCGGGGATGAGCAGTTCTTC.

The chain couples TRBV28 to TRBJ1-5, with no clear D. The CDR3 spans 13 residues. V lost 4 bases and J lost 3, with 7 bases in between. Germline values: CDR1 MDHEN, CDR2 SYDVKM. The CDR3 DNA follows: TGTGCCAGCAGTTCAGGCGTCAATCAGCCCCAGCATTTT. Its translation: CASSSGVNQPQHF.